The present entry profiles one T cell receptor (beta chain) with its context. At one of its ends the junction is not consistent with the germline gene, which may arise from a read error. CDR3 length equals 18 residues. The germline CDR1 and CDR2 sequences are SSHAT and FNYEAQ (reference sequence). These data are taken from a study of T-cell reconstitution after alpha-beta-depleted transplantation in children. Unique molecular identifiers were incorporated into the prepared TCRbeta library. Each CDR3 protein gets one entry after TCRdb re-called the PCR reads with MiXCR. The sample records about 480,000 distinct CDR3 sequences, around an eighth being singletons.

The sequence derives from a human donor who donated a stem cell graft to a child with combined immunodeficiency. Sequenced here: PBMCs from the stem cell graft donor, sampled from the stem cell graft. The rearrangement uses TRBV7-7 and TRBJ2-7; a weak D match, TRBD1 (6 bases). The CDR3 sequence: CASSLANRQGKRTAQQYF. For the CDR3, the DNA is TGTGCTAGCAGCTTAGCTAACCGGCAGGGGAAGCGTACGGCCCAGCAGTACTTC.